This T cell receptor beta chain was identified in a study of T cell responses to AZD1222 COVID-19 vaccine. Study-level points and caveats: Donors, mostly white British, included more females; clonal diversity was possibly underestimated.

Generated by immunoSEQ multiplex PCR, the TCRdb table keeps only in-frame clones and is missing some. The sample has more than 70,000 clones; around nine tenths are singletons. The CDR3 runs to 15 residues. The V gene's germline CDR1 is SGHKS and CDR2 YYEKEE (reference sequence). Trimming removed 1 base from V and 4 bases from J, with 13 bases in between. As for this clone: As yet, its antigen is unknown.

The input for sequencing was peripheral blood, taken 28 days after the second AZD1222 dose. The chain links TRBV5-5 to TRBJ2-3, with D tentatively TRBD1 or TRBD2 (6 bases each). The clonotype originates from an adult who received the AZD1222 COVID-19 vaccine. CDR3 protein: CASSLNGGAPDTQYF. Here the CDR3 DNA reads TGTGCCAGCAGCTTGAACGGGGGCGCCCCAGATACGCAGTATTTT.